This is a list of T cell receptor beta chains from one sample in a study of T cell repertoires in cytomegalovirus infection. TCRdb used MiXCR to reprocess the reads, holding one entry per CDR3 protein. This table has approximately 750,000 distinct CDR3 sequences, 35% appearing once. Material for sequencing was PBMCs. The receptors come from a human donor in good health (CMV status not recorded). Some clones in this sample may be carry-over from other donors' samples. Each CDR3 is given with its conserved first and last residue. Fields, in order: V gene, CDR3 protein.

v_call: TRBV12-3/TRBV12-4
cdr3_aa: CASSFSGGRALDGELFF

v_call: TRBV12-3/TRBV12-4
cdr3_aa: CASRRGGMNTEAFF

v_call: TRBV20-1
cdr3_aa: CSARPRRRNTEAFF

v_call: TRBV10-3
cdr3_aa: CAISVGGREGNEQFF

v_call: TRBV12-3/TRBV12-4
cdr3_aa: CASSFRGHGNTIYF

v_call: TRBV7-2
cdr3_aa: CASSLSQGGAGWEQYF

v_call: TRBV11-1
cdr3_aa: CASLSSGSYEQYF

v_call: TRBV9
cdr3_aa: CASSGAGDQPQHF

v_call: TRBV12-3/TRBV12-4
cdr3_aa: CASSTGQGPLFF

v_call: TRBV4-1
cdr3_aa: CASSQDWTSADNEQFF

v_call: TRBV28
cdr3_aa: CASSLVVLAGTSGRLPYEQYF

v_call: TRBV27
cdr3_aa: CASSPRVGGAGRASGANVLTF

v_call: TRBV7-9
cdr3_aa: CASSLRQGGHNEQFF

v_call: TRBV2
cdr3_aa: CASTPGCPSGCYNEQFF

v_call: TRBV7-2
cdr3_aa: CASSLVGPAGNQPQHF

v_call: TRBV28
cdr3_aa: CASSSPREAPTTDTQYF

v_call: TRBV5-6
cdr3_aa: CASSLERGTGYF

v_call: TRBV18
cdr3_aa: CASSPREGKNTEAFF

v_call: TRBV28
cdr3_aa: CASSSRGLGNTIYF

v_call: TRBV3-1
cdr3_aa: CASSQGPTANLEFF

v_call: TRBV6-6
cdr3_aa: CASADSPEFTLHF

v_call: TRBV24-1
cdr3_aa: CATSEVGLGDYNEQFF

v_call: TRBV28
cdr3_aa: CASSLLPTGASYEQYF

v_call: TRBV7-6
cdr3_aa: CASSLALRGAGQETQYF

v_call: TRBV29-1
cdr3_aa: CSASGARRADTQYF

v_call: TRBV7-9
cdr3_aa: CASSPIISSGANVLTF

v_call: TRBV20-1
cdr3_aa: CSAERGTDTQYF

v_call: TRBV5-8
cdr3_aa: CASSLTDSIRDTQYF

v_call: TRBV12-3/TRBV12-4
cdr3_aa: CASSLGPTGQYF

v_call: TRBV6-1
cdr3_aa: CASTRSRGFSGNTIYF

v_call: TRBV27
cdr3_aa: CASSLWGDPGTEAFF

v_call: TRBV15
cdr3_aa: CATRKGVGRNTEAFF

v_call: TRBV6-1
cdr3_aa: CASSENSGWGANVLTF

v_call: TRBV29-1
cdr3_aa: CSFGRRTEAFF

v_call: TRBV9
cdr3_aa: CASRFATGGNYGYTF

v_call: TRBV27
cdr3_aa: CASTEGNTIYF

v_call: TRBV18
cdr3_aa: CASSPQRGNIQYF

v_call: TRBV6-1
cdr3_aa: CASSESLKQHEQYF

v_call: TRBV6-2/TRBV6-3
cdr3_aa: CASSYPGTVEFQETQYF

v_call: TRBV4-1
cdr3_aa: CASSQEARGAIEAFF

v_call: TRBV12-3/TRBV12-4
cdr3_aa: CASSPPELGYTEAFF

v_call: TRBV7-8
cdr3_aa: CASSSTGTVHYEQYF

v_call: TRBV28
cdr3_aa: CASSSSRSPGQGFYGYTF

v_call: TRBV11-2
cdr3_aa: CASSLGVDSGNTIYF

v_call: TRBV19
cdr3_aa: CDSSIVLGNTEAFF

v_call: TRBV6-1
cdr3_aa: CAIKRQIATNEKLFF

v_call: TRBV28
cdr3_aa: CASSLMGAPTDTQYF

v_call: TRBV5-1
cdr3_aa: CASSLELAGGPGEQYF

v_call: TRBV29-1
cdr3_aa: CSAYSGGRELYNEQFF

v_call: TRBV27
cdr3_aa: CASSVRVPNSPLHF

v_call: TRBV10-3
cdr3_aa: CAISEKAYSQRGYTF

v_call: TRBV30
cdr3_aa: CAWSPIDNEQYF

v_call: TRBV7-2
cdr3_aa: CASSRSSGEKLFF

v_call: TRBV29-1
cdr3_aa: CSVVGGRGLSEQYF

v_call: TRBV6-1
cdr3_aa: CASSEPSGRRYEQYF

v_call: TRBV7-9
cdr3_aa: CASSLVLAGAYNEQFF

v_call: TRBV11-2
cdr3_aa: CASGFVYEQYF